The sequence of this T cell receptor beta chain was determined in a study of OX40 agonist ivuxolimab in advanced cancers. Study details: The mean age was roughly 60 years, ranging from about 20 to 90, with more than 70% of participants male. Study conclusions and caveats: Both CD4+ and CD8+ T cell populations in blood had undergone clonal expansion by week 6 at 0.1 to 3.0 mg/kg.

Points on this clone: Its antigen is not known.

This CDR3 comprises 15 residues. V was shortened by 2 bases and J by 0 bases, with 8 bases between the two germline ends. Germline lookup yields CDR1 MNHNY and CDR2 SVGAGI (reference sequence). People who had autoimmune disease history or systemic immunosuppression were excluded. Only in-frame clones appear in the TCRdb table, and some are missing; sequencing was by immunoSEQ multiplex PCR. Among roughly 87,000 clones listed, less than 95% were seen once. This chain joins TRBV6-6 and TRBJ1-5; D call uncertain. The clonotype originates from an adult with an advanced solid tumor such as melanoma, head and neck, liver or kidney cancer. Sequencing was performed on CD4+ or CD8+ T cells sorted from blood, taken in a trial of the OX40 agonist ivuxolimab. This CDR3 is CASSYTEYSNQPQHF. The CDR3 DNA reads as TGTGCCAGCAGTTACACAGAATATAGCAATCAGCCCCAGCATTTT.